This record concerns one T cell receptor (beta chain) sequence. The data were obtained in a study of blood T cell repertoires in COVID-19. Overall study context: Material from acute and convalescent COVID-19 was sourced from the United States, Italy and Spain. In each case, the material was cDNA or gDNA derived from T cells, B-cell-depleted T cells, or PBMCs.

Original handling: Scientists estimated how many nucleated cells there were by amplifying reference gene primers. The table came from immunoSEQ multiplex PCR; TCRdb's copy has only in-frame clones and leaves some out. The V and J calls and clone size are taken from that table; D and trimming were inferred from the DNA. The sample contains 290,000 or so clones, 70% to 90% of which appear only once. Germline-derived CDR1 and CDR2 are MRHNA and SNTAGT. CDR3 size: 15 residues. V lost 0 bases, J lost 6 bases, and 11 bases lay in between. Sequencing was done on a sample of peripheral blood. This receptor was obtained from a man between 65 and 79 years old with acute or convalescent COVID-19. This chain joins TRBV6-4 and TRBJ1-4; D uncertain. In DNA, the CDR3 is TGTGCCAGCAGTGACTCCTCCGGGGTTTATGAAAAACTGTTTTTT. Amino acids: CASSDSSGVYEKLFF.